Listed here are 7 T cell receptor beta chains from one sample, sequenced in a study of shared clonotypes between healthy human individuals. Sequenced by immunoSEQ multiplex PCR; TCRdb stores in-frame clones only, minus some. This repertoire shows 1.6 million or so clones, around 98.5% found once; its top ten account for 0.36%. Sequenced material: naive CD4+ T cells sorted from blood. Documented subset: CD45RA+ positively selected. The source is a man aged 25 to 40 in good health.

V usage is TRBV10-3 and J usage is TRBJ2-1; D is ambiguous. CDR1 and CDR2 from the germline V gene are ENHRY and SYGVKD. This CDR3 spans 15 amino acids. The V end was cut by 5 bases, the J end by 3 bases, with 14 bases between. The CDR3 DNA reads as TGTGCCATCAGTTTCGGGCAGGTGGACTACAATGAGCAGTTCTTC. It specifies CAISFGQVDYNEQFF.

CDR3 nucleotides: TGTGCCAGCAGGACAACGACAGGGGGTAGGGGCAAAAACATTCAGTACTTC. Protein sequence: CASRTTTGGRGKNIQYF. The chain uses TRBV2 and TRBJ2-4; TRBD1 agrees at 9 bases. CDR3 length: 17 amino acids. CDR1 is SNHLY, CDR2 FYNNEI, per germline. With 6 bases clipped from V and 3 bases from J, the junction kept 12 bases outside the gene matches.

This rearrangement joins TRBV11-1 to TRBJ2-1, with D possibly matching TRBD2 (5 bases). The CDR3 is 14 residues long. The V gene's germline CDR1 is SGHAT and CDR2 FQDESV (reference sequence). With 0 bases removed from V and 10 bases from J, the gap between germline ends came to 13 bases. CDR3 amino acids: CASSLARTSKEQFF. The CDR3, as DNA: TGTGCCAGCAGCTTAGCGAGGACTTCAAAGGAGCAGTTCTTC.

The genes are TRBV28 and TRBJ2-3, with D possibly TRBD1 on 6 matching bases. The CDR3 spans 14 residues. The germline CDR1 and CDR2 sequences are MDHEN and SYDVKM. Trimming removed 6 bases at V and 5 bases at J, with 15 bases between. The CDR3 bases are TGTGCCAGCAGGACTGCTGTCAGGGGAGATACGCAGTATTTT. Translation: CASRTAVRGDTQYF. Supplemented by reference TRBV28 and TRBJ2-3, the full variable domain reads DVKVTQSSRYLVKRTGEKVFLECVQDMDHENMFWYRQDPGLGLRLIYFSYDVKMKEKGDIPEGYSVSREKKERFSLILESASTNQTSMYLCASRTAVRGDTQYFGPGTRLTVL.

The genes are TRBV6-5 and TRBJ2-5; D not resolved. Trimming left V 3 bases short and J 4 bases short, with 6 bases between. Germline V gene data show CDR1 as MNHEY and CDR2 as SVGAGI. The CDR3 spans 12 residues. The CDR3 DNA reads as TGTGCCAGCAGTTATGGCACAGAGACCCAGTACTTC. It is translated as CASSYGTETQYF.

The chain carries TRBV18 and TRBJ1-2; perhaps TRBD1 as D (6 bases). V was cut by 4 bases and J by 5 bases, with 14 bases left in between. CDR1 and CDR2 (germline): KGHSH, LQKENI. The CDR3 runs 14 residues. The CDR3 reads CASSQSGTRYGYTF. The CDR3 DNA follows: TGTGCCAGCTCACAATCCGGGACACGGTATGGCTACACCTTC.

The V gene is TRBV5-1, the J gene TRBJ2-1, with TRBD1 identical over 10 bases. CDR3 length: 15 residues. The trim removed 3 bases at V and 8 bases at J, leaving 8 bases unmatched. In germline, CDR1 is SGHRS, CDR2 YFSETQ. CDR3 in amino acids: CASSWGQGSFDEQFF. CDR3 nucleotides: TGCGCCAGCAGCTGGGGACAGGGGAGTTTCGATGAGCAGTTCTTC. Combining the CDR3 with reference TRBV5-1 and TRBJ2-1 gives the whole variable domain KAGVTQTPRYLIKTRGQQVTLSCSPISGHRSVSWYQQTPGQGLQFLFEYFSETQRNKGNFPGRFSGRQFSNSRSEMNVSTLELGDSALYLCASSWGQGSFDEQFFGPGTRLTVL.